This TCR beta chain stems from a study of blood T cell repertoires in COVID-19. The wider study: Samples representing acute and convalescent COVID-19 were sourced from the United States, Italy and Spain. Sources were T cells, B-cell-depleted T cells, or PBMCs; the material itself was cDNA or gDNA.

Authors' analysis steps: Amplification of reference gene primers provided the estimated nucleated cell counts. TCRdb's copy holds only in-frame clones and misses some; the assay was immunoSEQ multiplex PCR. D and trimming come from the DNA, and the V and J calls and clone size come from that table. The sample lists some 180,000 clones; roughly 91% were seen once. Unmatched junction bases numbered 13, after V lost 7 bases and J lost 4 bases. The CDR3 has 14 amino acids. The germline V gene has CDR1 SQVTM and CDR2 ANQGSEA. The receptor was isolated from a man aged 18 to 35 with COVID-19, enrolled during active disease. The V gene is TRBV29-1, the J gene TRBJ2-7; 7 nucleotides align to TRBD1. Sequencing was carried out using peripheral blood. The DNA of the CDR3 is TGCAGCGCCCTGATTACGCAGGGGGTGTACGAGCAGTACTTC. It yields the protein CSALITQGVYEQYF.